This T cell receptor (beta chain) was sequenced during a study of blood T cell repertoires in COVID-19. Study context: Samples came from the United States, Italy and Spain, spanning acute and convalescent COVID-19. Sample material is recorded as cDNA or gDNA derived from T cells, B-cell-depleted T cells, or PBMCs.

Germline CDR1 and CDR2: ENHRY and SYGVKD. Unmatched junction bases numbered 4, after V lost 7 bases and J lost 0 bases. The CDR3 has 15 residues. In the original workflow: Amplification of reference gene primers provided the estimated nucleated cell counts. Data came from immunoSEQ multiplex PCR; TCRdb stores just in-frame clones and leaves some out. V and J calls and clone size are those listed in that table; D and trimming were worked out from the DNA. This table holds 200,000 or so clones, approximately 81% found once. The TCR sequence derives from a woman aged 80 or older with acute or convalescent COVID-19. The source material was peripheral blood. This sequence joins TRBV10-3 and TRBJ2-7; 12 bases fit TRBD2. The CDR3 reads CAIKASGGDSYEQYF. CDR3 nucleotides: TGTGCCATCAAGGCTAGCGGGGGGGACTCCTACGAGCAGTACTTC.